The 28 T cell receptor beta chains below were found in one sample sequenced in a study of blood T cell repertoires in COVID-19 (dated by TCRdb to the early 2020s). The library was built by means of the immunoSEQ multiplex PCR assay. TCRdb limited this immuneACCESS table to in-frame rearrangements with V and J called. A share of clones is missing; checked studies link under half to unresolved V genes, and the rest is unexplained. In all, the sample holds approximately 60,000 clones, and around 76% of those were seen once. 22% of the sample is taken by the ten largest. The sequenced sample consisted of peripheral blood. Source of these receptors: a man between 50 and 59 years old with active or convalescent COVID-19.

This clone was seen only once. The genes are TRBV6-5 and TRBJ1-2; 7 bases are a match to TRBD1. CDR3 length: 11 amino acids. Germline V gene sequence: CDR1 MNHEY, CDR2 SVGAGI. The junction had 0 bases not matched to a gene; V was cut back by 6 bases and J by 5 bases. The CDR3, as DNA: TGTGCCAGCAGACAGGGGTATGGCTACACCTTC. Its protein product is CASRQGYGYTF.

The rearrangement joins TRBV9 to TRBJ2-1, with D possibly TRBD1 on 6 matching bases. The V end lost 4 bases, the J end lost 9 bases, and 20 bases lay between the germline ends. This CDR3 is 15 amino acids long. CDR1 and CDR2 from the germline V gene are SGDLS and YYNGEE. The CDR3 loop is CASSPRVRGEGEQFF. The CDR3 coding sequence is TGTGCCAGCAGCCCCCGAGTCAGGGGAGAGGGTGAGCAGTTCTTC.

The rearrangement links TRBV12-5 to TRBJ2-1; 10 bases map to TRBD1. After removal of 6 bases from V and 3 bases from J, the junction contained 11 bases not matched to a gene. CDR1 LGHNT and CDR2 FRNRAP come from the germline V gene. CDR3 length: 17 residues. CDR3 sequence: CASGSPPGTGDYNEQFF. Here the CDR3 DNA reads TGTGCTAGTGGCTCACCTCCAGGGACAGGGGACTACAATGAGCAGTTCTTC. The whole variable domain, filled in from reference TRBV12-5 and TRBJ2-1, reads DARVTQTPRHKVTEMGQEVTMRCQPILGHNTVFWYRQTMMQGLELLAYFRNRAPLDDSGMPKDRFSAEMPDATLATLKIQPSEPRDSAVYFCASGSPPGTGDYNEQFFGPGTRLTVL.

The chain employs TRBV4-1 and TRBJ2-3; TRBD1 matches at 12 bases. Losses at the gene ends were 4 bases for V and 5 bases for J; bases not matched to a gene: 7. CDR3 length: 16 amino acids. Germline CDR1 MGHRA, CDR2 YSYEKL. CDR3: CASSLGQGAGIDTQYF. For the CDR3, the DNA is TGCGCCAGCAGCCTGGGACAGGGGGCGGGTATAGATACGCAGTATTTT.

The J gene is TRBJ1-4, the V gene TRBV4-1, with D tentatively TRBD1 (6 bases). Germline-derived CDR1 and CDR2 are MGHRA and YSYEKL. CDR3 length equals 15 residues. The germline V and J ends were trimmed by 0 bases and 7 bases, with 12 bases remaining between them. The CDR3 region is CASSQDQGKGEKLFF. Here the CDR3 DNA reads TGCGCCAGCAGCCAAGATCAGGGGAAGGGTGAAAAACTGTTTTTT.

This rearrangement joins TRBV4-2 to TRBJ1-5; D is possibly TRBD1 (5 bases). In germline, CDR1 is LGHNA, CDR2 YNFKEQ. V shed 3 bases and J shed 5 bases, with 11 bases lying between them. CDR3 length: 14 amino acids. The CDR3: CASSQGEGYQPQHF. CDR3 sequence (DNA): TGTGCCAGCAGCCAGGGGGAGGGCTATCAGCCCCAGCATTTT.

This clone was seen a single time. The chain recombines TRBV27 with TRBJ1-1; no clear D. The CDR3 loop spans 11 amino acids. V lost 8 bases and J lost 5, with 9 bases in between. CDR1 is MNHEY and CDR2 is SMNVEV in the germline V gene (reference sequence). Here the CDR3 DNA reads TGTGCCAGCGGGCGCGGGACTGAAGCTTTCTTT. Translating it yields CASGRGTEAFF.

CDR3 in DNA: TGCGCCAGCAGCCCGCAATTGGACAGGGCTGGTGGCTACACCTTC. It specifies CASSPQLDRAGGYTF. V is TRBV5-1 and J is TRBJ1-2, with TRBD1 identical over 8 bases. With V trimmed by 4 bases and J by 7 bases, 12 bases remained unmatched. This CDR3 is built from 15 residues. The germline V gene encodes CDR1 SGHRS and CDR2 YFSETQ.

The chain couples TRBV3-1 (or the pseudogene TRBV3-2) to TRBJ2-2; D is possibly TRBD1 (5 bases). The CDR3 loop spans 16 amino acids. Trimming shortened V by 2 bases and J by 6 bases, and 16 bases separated the two germline ends. In germline, CDR1 is LGHDT, CDR2 YNNKEL (reference sequence). Here the CDR3 reads CASSQIKGQASGELFF. CDR3 bases: TGTGCCAGCAGCCAAATAAAGGGGCAAGCGTCCGGGGAGCTGTTTTTT.

This clone was counted a few times. This chain links TRBV2 with TRBJ2-5, with 7 nucleotides matching TRBD1. Germline CDR1 SNHLY, CDR2 FYNNEI. There are 13 residues in the CDR3. The J segment lost 5 bases and the V segment lost 5 bases, leaving 5 bases of the junction unmatched. CDR3 residues: CASSNRGSETQYF. The CDR3 DNA is TGTGCCAGCAGTAACAGGGGATCGGAGACCCAGTACTTC. Together with reference TRBV2 and TRBJ2-5, the CDR3 gives the full variable domain: EPEVTQTPSHQVTQMGQEVILRCVPISNHLYFYWYRQILGQKVEFLVSFYNNEISEKSEIFDDQFSVERPDGSNFTLKIRSTKLEDSAMYFCASSNRGSETQYFGPGTRLLVL.

This chain uses TRBV18 with TRBJ1-6; a weak D match, TRBD1 (6 bases). The CDR3 is 15 amino acids. V dropped 2 bases and J dropped 7 bases, with 12 bases sitting between them. CDR1 and CDR2 from the germline V gene are KGHSH and LQKENI. The DNA of the CDR3 is TGTGCCAGCTCACCAGAAGTGCAGGGGAATTCACCCCTCCACTTT. Its translation: CASSPEVQGNSPLHF.

The chain combines TRBV14 with TRBJ2-2; possible D gene TRBD2, 5 bases. The length of the CDR3 is 15 residues. Trimming shortened V by 0 bases and J by 8 bases, and 13 bases separated the two germline ends. Germline assignment: CDR1 SGHDN and CDR2 FVKESK. CDR3 DNA: TGTGCCAGCAGCCAAGATCTACTAGGGCCAGGGGAGCTGTTTTTT. This translates into CASSQDLLGPGELFF.

The chain carries TRBV9 and TRBJ2-5, with 9 bases aligning to TRBD2. This CDR3 region has 15 residues. Germline V gene lookup returns CDR1 SGDLS and CDR2 YYNGEE. V lost 2 bases to trimming and J lost 5 bases; unmatched junction nucleotides: 7. The CDR3 DNA is TGTGCCAGCAGCGTGGCCCCCGGGACTAGCGAGACCCAGTACTTC. It is translated as CASSVAPGTSETQYF.

This chain links TRBV2 with TRBJ2-3, with D possibly TRBD2 on 5 matching bases. The V and J ends lost 5 bases and 1 base respectively, with 7 bases between them. Germline CDR1 and CDR2: SNHLY and FYNNEI. The CDR3 is 13 residues long. The CDR3 here is CASSSGGTDTQYF. Here the CDR3 DNA reads TGTGCCAGCAGTTCCGGGGGCACAGATACGCAGTATTTT.

The rearrangement uses TRBV27 and TRBJ2-7, with 8 bases that match TRBD1. The V and J ends lost 5 bases and 4 bases, in that order; junction bases with no gene match: 7. This CDR3 region has 14 residues. Germline V gene lookup returns CDR1 MNHEY and CDR2 SMNVEV (reference sequence). The CDR3 nucleotides read TGTGCCAGCAGTCCCCGGACAGGGAGGTACGAGCAGTACTTC. Residues: CASSPRTGRYEQYF.

V is TRBV11-2 and J is TRBJ2-7; 9 bases are a match to TRBD2. Germline V CDR1 and CDR2: SGHAT, FQNNGV. The V and J ends lost 5 bases and 1 base, in that order; junction bases with no gene match: 6. The CDR3 is 15 residues long. This chain's CDR3 is CASSHSAGGSYEQYF. The DNA of the CDR3 is TGTGCCAGCAGCCACTCGGCGGGAGGGTCCTACGAGCAGTACTTC. Full variable domain (rest looked up from reference TRBV11-2 and TRBJ2-7): EAGVAQSPRYKIIEKRQSVAFWCNPISGHATLYWYQQILGQGPKLLIQFQNNGVVDDSQLPKDRFSAERLKGVDSTLKIQPAKLEDSAVYLCASSHSAGGSYEQYFGPGTRLTVT.

This clone turned up a few times. CDR3 protein: CASNRGGTEAFF. Here the CDR3 DNA reads TGTGCCAGCAACAGGGGAGGAACTGAAGCTTTCTTT. The V call is TRBV6-5, the J call TRBJ1-1, with TRBD1 matching over 7 bases. The CDR3 runs to 12 residues. Germline CDR1 and CDR2: MNHEY and SVGAGI. J lost 5 bases, V lost 7 bases, and 4 bases had no gene match.

This clone is a singleton in its sample. V usage is TRBV11-2 and J usage is TRBJ1-2; 7 bases align to TRBD1. V was pared by 0 bases and J by 7 bases, with 8 bases of the junction left unmatched. The CDR3 is 15 amino acids. Per germline, CDR1 SGHAT and CDR2 FQNNGV. The CDR3, as DNA: TGTGCCAGCAGCTTAGATCAGGGACAGACAAGTGGCTACACCTTC. Amino acid sequence: CASSLDQGQTSGYTF.

The chain joins TRBV11-2 to TRBJ1-2, with no clear D. The CDR3 has 14 amino acids. V dropped 3 bases and J dropped 8 bases, with 16 bases sitting between them. Germline V gene data show CDR1 as SGHAT and CDR2 as FQNNGV. DNA of the CDR3: TGTGCCAGCAGCTTGGGAGTTACTTCTGGGGGCTACACCTTC. This sequence encodes CASSLGVTSGGYTF.

This sequence joins TRBV20-1 and TRBJ2-5; 7 positions agree with TRBD1. Germline values: CDR1 DFQATT, CDR2 SNEGSKA (reference sequence). After removal of 3 bases from V and 6 bases from J, the junction contained 10 bases not matched to a gene. CDR3 length: 14 amino acids. In DNA form, the CDR3 reads TGCAGTGCTAGTTCTTTAGTGGGACAGAAGACCCAGTACTTC. Its protein product is CSASSLVGQKTQYF.

The gene calls are TRBV3-1 (or the pseudogene TRBV3-2) and TRBJ2-3, with a weak D call TRBD2 (6 bases). The CDR3 length is 15 residues. Germline CDR1 is LGHDT and CDR2 is YNNKEL (reference sequence). The V gene lost 2 bases and the J gene lost 1 base, with 10 bases spanning the gap. Written as DNA, the CDR3 is TGTGCCAGCAGCCAACTAGCGCGGGGCACAGATACGCAGTATTTT. This encodes CASSQLARGTDTQYF.

The V call is TRBV30, the J call TRBJ2-2, with 7 bases identical to TRBD2. CDR1 is GTSNPN and CDR2 is SVGIG in the germline V gene (reference sequence). J gave up 6 bases and V 4 bases, and 8 bases lay outside the gene matches. The CDR3 extends over 14 amino acids. CDR3 bases: TGTGCCTGGATGGTCCGGGGGGTCGCCGGGGAGCTGTTTTTT. Translated: CAWMVRGVAGELFF.

V usage is TRBV2 and J usage is TRBJ2-7; a weak D match, TRBD2 (6 bases). The V gene's germline CDR1 is SNHLY and CDR2 FYNNEI. Trimming removed 8 bases at V and 2 bases at J, with 7 bases between. The CDR3 extends over 11 amino acids. CDR3 coding DNA: TGTGCCAGCGGGGGGACCTACGAGCAGTACTTC. Residues: CASGGTYEQYF.

J is TRBJ2-3 and V is TRBV5-6; 14 nucleotides align to TRBD2. Germline V gene lookup returns CDR1 SGHDT and CDR2 YYEEEE. V trimming: 2 bases; J trimming: 3 bases; junction bases outside the gene matches: 5. The CDR3 has 17 residues. For the CDR3, the DNA is TGTGCCAGCAGCTTAGGGACTAGCGGGGGTTCGACAGATACGCAGTATTTT. It yields the protein CASSLGTSGGSTDTQYF.

For the CDR3, the DNA is TGTGCCAGCTCACAGGGGGCAGCACAGATTGCCACCGGGGAGCTGTTTTTT. It codes for CASSQGAAQIATGELFF. The chain couples TRBV18 to TRBJ2-2; TRBD1 matches 7 bases. With V trimmed by 4 bases and J by 4 bases, 12 bases remained unmatched. This CDR3 has 17 residues. In germline, CDR1 is KGHSH, CDR2 LQKENI.

The J gene is TRBJ2-1, the V gene TRBV19, with 7 positions matching TRBD1. With 6 bases clipped from V and 6 bases from J, the junction kept 11 bases outside the gene matches. There are 15 residues in the CDR3. Germline loops: CDR1 LNHDA, CDR2 SQIVND (reference sequence). The CDR3 reads CASSPQRQGGNEQFF. CDR3 DNA sequence: TGTGCCAGTAGCCCTCAACGACAGGGCGGCAATGAGCAGTTCTTC.

Note on this clone: Mismatch with germline at one junction end may stem from a read error. The J gene is TRBJ2-7, the V gene TRBV5-1; D is uncertain. The CDR3 has 12 amino acids. Germline V lookup: CDR1 SGHRS, CDR2 YFSETQ. CDR3 sequence: CASSLSEREEYF. CDR3 nucleotide sequence: TGCGCCAGCAGCTTGTCCGAACGCGAGGAGTACTTC.

The chain carries TRBV30 and TRBJ1-2, with unresolved D. The CDR3 extends over 14 amino acids. The germline CDR1 and CDR2 sequences are GTSNPN and SVGIG (reference sequence). V was shortened by 8 bases and J by 5 bases, with 21 bases between the two germline ends. The CDR3 DNA reads as TGTGCCCTCCGTACTGGCTCACCGCGGTATGGCTACACCTTC. It translates to CALRTGSPRYGYTF.